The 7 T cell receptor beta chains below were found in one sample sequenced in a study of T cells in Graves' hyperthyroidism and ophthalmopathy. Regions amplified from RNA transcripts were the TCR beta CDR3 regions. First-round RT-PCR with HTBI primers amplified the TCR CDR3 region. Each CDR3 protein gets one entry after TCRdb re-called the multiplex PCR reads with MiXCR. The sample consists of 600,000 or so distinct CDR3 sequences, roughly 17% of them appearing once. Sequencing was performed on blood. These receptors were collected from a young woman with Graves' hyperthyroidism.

The CDR3 bases are TGTGCCTGGAGGAAACCCGGGACAGGGCTCAATGAGCAGTTCTTC. It specifies CAWRKPGTGLNEQFF. V is TRBV30 and J is TRBJ2-1, with 9 bases fitting TRBD1. The CDR3 covers 15 residues. Germline CDR1 is GTSNPN and CDR2 is SVGIG (reference sequence). The ends lost 3 bases at V and 6 bases at J; junction bases unmatched: 9.

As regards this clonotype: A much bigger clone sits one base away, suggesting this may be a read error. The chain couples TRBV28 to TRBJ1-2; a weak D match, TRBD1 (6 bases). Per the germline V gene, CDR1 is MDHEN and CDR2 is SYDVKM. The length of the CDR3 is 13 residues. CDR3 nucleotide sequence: TGTGCCTGCAGTCTCGCAGGGGTTGTTGGCTACACCTTC. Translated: CACSLAGVVGYTF.

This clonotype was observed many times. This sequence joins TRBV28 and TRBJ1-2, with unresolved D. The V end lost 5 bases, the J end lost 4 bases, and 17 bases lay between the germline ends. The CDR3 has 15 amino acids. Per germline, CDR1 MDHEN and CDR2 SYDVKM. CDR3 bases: TGTGCCAGCAGTCAAACCGGGCCCCGCGGCTATGGCTACACCTTC. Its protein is CASSQTGPRGYGYTF.

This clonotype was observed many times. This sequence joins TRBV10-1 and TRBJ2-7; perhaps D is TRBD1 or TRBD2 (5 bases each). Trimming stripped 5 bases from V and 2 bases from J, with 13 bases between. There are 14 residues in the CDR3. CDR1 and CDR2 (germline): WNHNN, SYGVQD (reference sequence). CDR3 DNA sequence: TGCGCCAGCAGTCCCTCGGGGCCTCCCTACGAGCAGTACTTC. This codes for CASSPSGPPYEQYF.

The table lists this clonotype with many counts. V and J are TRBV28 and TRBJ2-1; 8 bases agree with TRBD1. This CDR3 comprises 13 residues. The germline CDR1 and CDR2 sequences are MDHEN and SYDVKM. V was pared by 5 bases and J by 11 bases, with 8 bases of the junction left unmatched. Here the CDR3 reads CASSPGTGLKQFF. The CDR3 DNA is TGTGCCAGCAGTCCTGGGACAGGATTAAAGCAGTTCTTC.

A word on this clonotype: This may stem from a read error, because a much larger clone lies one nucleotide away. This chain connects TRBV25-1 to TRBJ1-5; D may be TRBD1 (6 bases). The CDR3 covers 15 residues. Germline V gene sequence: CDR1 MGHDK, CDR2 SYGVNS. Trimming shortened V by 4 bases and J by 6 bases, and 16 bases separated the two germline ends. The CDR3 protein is CASSGPGEGVQPQHF. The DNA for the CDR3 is TGTGCCAGCAGTGGCCCCGGTGAGGGGGTTCAGCCCCAGCATTTT.

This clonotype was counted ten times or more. Written as DNA, the CDR3 is TGTGCCAGCAGGGTCGACAGTCTAAATCAGCCCCAGCATTTT. This translates into CASRVDSLNQPQHF. The gene calls are TRBV28 and TRBJ1-5; possibly TRBD1 for D (5 bases). There are 14 residues in the CDR3. Germline CDR1 is MDHEN and CDR2 is SYDVKM. V lost 6 bases and J lost 4, with 13 bases in between.